The rows below give T cell receptor beta chains drawn from one sample of a study of T cells in Graves' hyperthyroidism and ophthalmopathy. TCRdb redid the calling of the multiplex PCR reads with MiXCR, one entry per CDR3 protein. The table has about 840,000 distinct CDR3 sequences, about 38% seen once. The specimen was blood. These receptors all come from a man between 18 and 35 years old with Graves' hyperthyroidism. The CDR3 runs from the conserved cysteine through the conserved F or W. Clone size is shown for a subset of rows, as once, few, many or a class of expanded clone.

many TRBJ1-1 TRBV14 CASSQARSGGAFF
few TRBJ2-7 TRBV29-1 CSVGGPSGTGLGEQYF
NA TRBJ2-7 TRBV12-3/TRBV12-4 CASSPPEGYYEQYF
few TRBJ2-1 TRBV29-1 CSVDHAAYNEQFF
NA TRBJ2-3 TRBV11-2 CASSLRGRGMGTQYF
NA TRBJ1-2 TRBV10-3 CAISSDRSYGYTF
many TRBJ2-7 TRBV5-1 CASSLEPGLGEQYF
NA TRBJ1-5 TRBV10-3 CAIREAGDVQPQHF
few TRBJ2-5 TRBV6-1 CASKDRRQETQYF
NA TRBJ1-5 TRBV20-1 CSARDGAGHRRPQHF
few TRBJ1-1 TRBV19 CASSIGIQGNTEAFF
many TRBJ1-6 TRBV25-1 CASSFRADSPLHF
few TRBJ2-2 TRBV7-3 CASSPALGGELFF
NA TRBJ1-2 TRBV5-6 CASSLYRDYGYTF
NA TRBJ2-7 TRBV2 CASSGQSYSYEQYF
NA TRBJ2-7 TRBV10-3 CATLPGDEQYF
few TRBJ2-2 TRBV5-1 CASSTSKAARSGELFF
few TRBJ1-1 TRBV11-2 CASSLRAAYMNTEAFF
many TRBJ1-5 TRBV29-1 CSVWTGVDQPQHF
NA TRBJ2-5 TRBV2 CAGSGYALETQYF
few NA TRBV10-3 CASSPDHLAGGSYEQYF
NA TRBJ1-2 TRBV9 CASSLGTGGRYGYTF
many TRBJ1-3 TRBV20-1 CSASGQYGNTIYF
NA TRBJ1-2 TRBV12-3/TRBV12-4 CASSKYTSVDGYTF
many TRBJ1-5 TRBV4-1 CASSQWTAPGPQHF
NA TRBJ1-4 TRBV2 CASSFDPGRNEKLFF
NA TRBJ2-5 TRBV7-2 CASSYLGEGKETQYF
few TRBJ2-7 TRBV19 CASTPTSGAQSPYEQYF
NA TRBJ1-1 TRBV19 CASSIDLQGADTEAFF
many TRBJ2-6 TRBV7-2 CASRPTGSGANVLTF
NA TRBJ1-1 TRBV29-1 CSVGKGTDTEAFF
NA TRBJ2-7 TRBV29-1 CSFSYEQYF
many TRBJ2-5 TRBV25-1 CASSWVAGETQYF
NA TRBJ1-1 TRBV19 CASSIYEAMNTEAFF
many TRBJ2-5 TRBV10-2 CASGGELARGEETQYF
few TRBJ2-5 TRBV9 CASSARVSLRTSLYQETQYF
NA TRBJ2-7 TRBV9 CASSLSSQGHLSF
many TRBJ1-2 TRBV15 CATSRVSDPSGYGYTF